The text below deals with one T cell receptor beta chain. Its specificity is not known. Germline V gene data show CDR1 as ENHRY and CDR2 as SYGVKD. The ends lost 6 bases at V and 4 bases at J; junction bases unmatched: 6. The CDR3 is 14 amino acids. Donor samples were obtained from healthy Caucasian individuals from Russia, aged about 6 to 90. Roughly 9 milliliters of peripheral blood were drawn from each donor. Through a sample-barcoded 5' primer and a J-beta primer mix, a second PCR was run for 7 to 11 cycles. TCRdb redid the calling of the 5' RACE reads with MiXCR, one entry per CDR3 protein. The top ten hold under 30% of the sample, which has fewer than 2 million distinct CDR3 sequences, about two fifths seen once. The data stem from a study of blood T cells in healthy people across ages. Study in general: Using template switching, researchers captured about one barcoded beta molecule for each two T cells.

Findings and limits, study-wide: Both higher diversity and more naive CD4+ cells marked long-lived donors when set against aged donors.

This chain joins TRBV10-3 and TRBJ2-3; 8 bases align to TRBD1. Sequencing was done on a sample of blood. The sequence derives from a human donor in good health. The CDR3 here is CAIRTGQGADTQYF. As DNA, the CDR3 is TGTGCCATCAGGACAGGACAGGGCGCAGATACGCAGTATTTT.